This paragraph covers one T cell receptor (beta chain) sequence. Its antigen is currently unknown. This sample stems from a study of cytomegalovirus exposure and HLA in healthy donors. Study-wide points: Most TCR beta V segments were productive about 90% or about 30% of the time in an earlier analysis. Association of about 17,000 TCR beta sequences with HLA alleles was found at 0.05 false discovery rate in a later analysis. The number of N-insertions in an Asian-associated ancestry cluster was reportedly below the approximately 680-donor mean in a later analysis.

The study ran its PCR with 60 Vbeta and 13 Jbeta primers. TCRdb's table, derived via immunoSEQ multiplex PCR, lists solely in-frame clones and lacks some. Here the sample spans roughly 100,000 clones, over 70% being singletons. Germline CDR1 SNHLY, CDR2 FYNNEI. This CDR3 is built from 12 residues. The germline V and J ends were trimmed by 7 bases and 0 bases, with 4 bases remaining between them. The chain has TRBV2 and TRBJ2-4, with unresolved D. Material: PBMCs. The sequence was collected from a male donor in good health and CMV-seronegative. The CDR3 DNA reads TGTGCCAGCACGTTAGCCAAAAACATTCAGTACTTC. The encoded protein is CASTLAKNIQYF.